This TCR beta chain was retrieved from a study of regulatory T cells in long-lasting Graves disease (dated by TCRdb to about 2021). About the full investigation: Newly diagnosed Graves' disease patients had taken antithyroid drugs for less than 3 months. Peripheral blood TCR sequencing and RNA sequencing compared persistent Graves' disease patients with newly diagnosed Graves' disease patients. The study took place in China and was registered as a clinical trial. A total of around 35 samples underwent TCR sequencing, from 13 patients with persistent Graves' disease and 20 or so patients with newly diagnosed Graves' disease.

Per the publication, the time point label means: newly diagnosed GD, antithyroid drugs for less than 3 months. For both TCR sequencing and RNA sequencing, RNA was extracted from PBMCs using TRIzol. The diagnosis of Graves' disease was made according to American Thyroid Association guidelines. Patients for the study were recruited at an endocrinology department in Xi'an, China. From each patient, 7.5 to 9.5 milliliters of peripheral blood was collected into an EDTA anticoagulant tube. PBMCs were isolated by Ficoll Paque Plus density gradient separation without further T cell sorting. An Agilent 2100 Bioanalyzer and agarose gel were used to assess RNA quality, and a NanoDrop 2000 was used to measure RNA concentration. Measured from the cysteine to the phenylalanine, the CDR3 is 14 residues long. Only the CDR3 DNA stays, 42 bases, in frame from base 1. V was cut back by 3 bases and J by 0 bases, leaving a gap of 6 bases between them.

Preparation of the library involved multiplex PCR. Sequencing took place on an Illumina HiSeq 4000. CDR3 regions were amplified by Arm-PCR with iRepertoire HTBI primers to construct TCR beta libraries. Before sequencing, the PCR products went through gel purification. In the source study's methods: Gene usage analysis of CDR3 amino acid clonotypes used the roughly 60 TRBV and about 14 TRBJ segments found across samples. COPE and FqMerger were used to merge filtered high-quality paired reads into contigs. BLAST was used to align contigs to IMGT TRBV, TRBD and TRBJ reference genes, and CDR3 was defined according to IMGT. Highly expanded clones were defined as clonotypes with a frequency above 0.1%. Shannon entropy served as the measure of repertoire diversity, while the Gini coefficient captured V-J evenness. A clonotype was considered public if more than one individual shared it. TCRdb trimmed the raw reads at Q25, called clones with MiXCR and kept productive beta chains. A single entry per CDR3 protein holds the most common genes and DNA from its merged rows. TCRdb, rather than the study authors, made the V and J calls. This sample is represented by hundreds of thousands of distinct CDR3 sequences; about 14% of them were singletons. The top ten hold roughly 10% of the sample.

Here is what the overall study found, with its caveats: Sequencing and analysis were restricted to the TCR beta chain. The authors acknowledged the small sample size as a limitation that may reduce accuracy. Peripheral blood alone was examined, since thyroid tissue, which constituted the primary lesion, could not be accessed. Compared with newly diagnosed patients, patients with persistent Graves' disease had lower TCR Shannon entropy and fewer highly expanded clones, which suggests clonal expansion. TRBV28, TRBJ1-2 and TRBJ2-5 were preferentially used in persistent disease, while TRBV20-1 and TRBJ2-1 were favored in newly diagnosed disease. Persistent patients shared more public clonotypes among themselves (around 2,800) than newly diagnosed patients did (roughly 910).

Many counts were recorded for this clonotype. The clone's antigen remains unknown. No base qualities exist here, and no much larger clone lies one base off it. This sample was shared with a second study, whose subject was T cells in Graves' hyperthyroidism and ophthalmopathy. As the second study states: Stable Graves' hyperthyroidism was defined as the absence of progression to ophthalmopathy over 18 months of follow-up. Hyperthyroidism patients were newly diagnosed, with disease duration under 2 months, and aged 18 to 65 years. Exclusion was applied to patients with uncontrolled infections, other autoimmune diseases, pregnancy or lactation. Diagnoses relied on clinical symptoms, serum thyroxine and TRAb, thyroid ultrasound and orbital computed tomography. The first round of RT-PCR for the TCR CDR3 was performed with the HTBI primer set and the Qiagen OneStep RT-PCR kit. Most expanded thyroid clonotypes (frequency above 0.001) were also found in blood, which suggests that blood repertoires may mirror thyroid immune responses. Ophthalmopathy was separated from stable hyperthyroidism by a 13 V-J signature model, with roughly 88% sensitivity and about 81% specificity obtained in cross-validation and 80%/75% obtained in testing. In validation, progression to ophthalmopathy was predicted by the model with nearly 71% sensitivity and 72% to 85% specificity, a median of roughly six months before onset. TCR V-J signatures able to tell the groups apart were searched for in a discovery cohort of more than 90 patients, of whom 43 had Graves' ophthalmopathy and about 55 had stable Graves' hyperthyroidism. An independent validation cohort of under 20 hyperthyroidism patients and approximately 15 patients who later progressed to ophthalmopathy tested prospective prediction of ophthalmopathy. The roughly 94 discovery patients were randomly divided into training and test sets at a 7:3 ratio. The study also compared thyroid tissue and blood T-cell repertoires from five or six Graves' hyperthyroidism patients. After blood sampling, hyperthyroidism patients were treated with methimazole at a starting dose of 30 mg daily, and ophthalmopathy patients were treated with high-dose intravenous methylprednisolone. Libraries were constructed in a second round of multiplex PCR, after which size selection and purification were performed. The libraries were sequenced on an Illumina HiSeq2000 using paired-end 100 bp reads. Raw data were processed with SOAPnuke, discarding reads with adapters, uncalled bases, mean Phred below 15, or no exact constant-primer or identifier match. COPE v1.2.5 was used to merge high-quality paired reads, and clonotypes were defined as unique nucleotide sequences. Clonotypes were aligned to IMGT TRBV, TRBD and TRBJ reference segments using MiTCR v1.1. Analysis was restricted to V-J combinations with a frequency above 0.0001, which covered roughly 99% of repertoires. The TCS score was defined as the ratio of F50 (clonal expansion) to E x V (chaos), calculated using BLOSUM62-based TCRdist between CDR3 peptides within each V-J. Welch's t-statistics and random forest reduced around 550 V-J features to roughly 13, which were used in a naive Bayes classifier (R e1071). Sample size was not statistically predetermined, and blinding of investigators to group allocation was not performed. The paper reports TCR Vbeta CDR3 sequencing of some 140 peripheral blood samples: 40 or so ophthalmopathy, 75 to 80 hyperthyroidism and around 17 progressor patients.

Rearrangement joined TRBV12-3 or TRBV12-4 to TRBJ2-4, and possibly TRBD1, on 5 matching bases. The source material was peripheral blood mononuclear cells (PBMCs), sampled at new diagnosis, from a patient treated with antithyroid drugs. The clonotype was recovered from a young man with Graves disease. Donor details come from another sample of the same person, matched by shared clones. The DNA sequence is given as TGTGCCAGCAGTTTTCAGGGAGCCAAAAACATTCAGTACTTC. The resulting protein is CASSFQGAKNIQYF.